These 27 T cell receptor beta chains were all obtained from the same sample, sequenced in a study of shared clonotypes between healthy human individuals. Produced via immunoSEQ multiplex PCR; TCRdb's table is partial and in-frame only. The table records around 370,000 clones, about 96% of them present only once. Sequencing was carried out using memory CD8+ T cells sorted from blood. As to subset: CD45RO+ cells pooled with CCR7-negative TemRA cells. These receptor sequences come from a man in his thirties or forties in good health.

The chain employs TRBV5-1 and TRBJ2-7; no definite D call. V was cut by 4 bases and J by 3 bases, with 14 bases left in between. The CDR3 contains 14 residues. Looked up from germline, CDR1 is SGHRS and CDR2 is YFSETQ. This CDR3 is CASSTDPRSYEQYF. The CDR3 DNA follows: TGCGCCAGCAGCACCGACCCCCGAAGCTACGAGCAGTACTTC.

The chain couples TRBV7-2 to TRBJ2-3; D gene ambiguous. The V and J ends lost 3 bases and 2 bases respectively, with 12 bases between them. The germline CDR1 and CDR2 sequences are SGHTA and FQGNSA. The CDR3 consists of 15 residues. The CDR3 loop is CASSFWRAPTDTQYF. CDR3 in DNA: TGTGCCAGCAGCTTCTGGCGAGCCCCCACAGATACGCAGTATTTT.

This chain joins TRBV10-3 and TRBJ1-1; D unresolved. The CDR3 length is 11 residues. Trimming took off 7 bases at V and 1 base at J, with 4 bases between the two ends. Germline CDR1 ENHRY, CDR2 SYGVKD. CDR3 amino acids: CAIKGNTEAFF. DNA for the CDR3: TGTGCCATCAAGGGGAACACTGAAGCTTTCTTT.

This rearrangement joins TRBV28 to TRBJ1-5; no clear D gene. The CDR3 loop spans 13 amino acids. The germline CDR1 and CDR2 sequences are MDHEN and SYDVKM. Trimming took off 4 bases at V and 4 bases at J, with 8 bases between the two ends. CDR3 region: CASSSGINQPQHF. The CDR3 DNA is TGTGCCAGCAGTTCGGGGATAAATCAGCCCCAGCATTTT.

This clone was detected once. The chain carries TRBV6-1 and TRBJ1-5, with TRBD1 matching over 12 bases. The germline V gene has CDR1 MNHNS and CDR2 SASEGT. This CDR3 contains 15 residues. V gave up 1 base and J gave up 5 bases; unmatched junction bases: 0. The CDR3 nucleotides read TGTGCCAGCAGTGAAGGGGACAGGGGGCATCAGCCCCAGCATTTT. It yields the protein CASSEGDRGHQPQHF.

DNA of the CDR3: TGTGCCAGCCAACCAGGGGGTTGGTATGGCTACACCTTC. Protein sequence: CASQPGGWYGYTF. The rearrangement joins TRBV6-1 to TRBJ1-2; 7 nucleotides match TRBD1. Germline trimming cut 8 bases from V and 5 bases from J; bases unmatched to any gene: 8. Germline V gene sequence: CDR1 MNHNS, CDR2 SASEGT. This CDR3 is 13 amino acids long.

The V and J genes are TRBV18 and TRBJ2-3; D is perhaps TRBD1 or TRBD2 (5 bases each). Germline V gene data show CDR1 as KGHSH and CDR2 as LQKENI. Trimming removed 6 bases from V and 1 base from J, with 14 bases in between. The CDR3 runs to 15 residues. The CDR3 sequence is CASSRDEGRTDTQYF. CDR3 nucleotides: TGTGCCAGCTCCCGGGATGAGGGGCGCACAGATACGCAGTATTTT.

The rearrangement uses TRBV5-1 and TRBJ2-7; 10 bases agree with TRBD2. The CDR3 is made up of 17 amino acids. V lost 4 bases to trimming and J lost 5 bases; unmatched junction nucleotides: 15. Germline assignment: CDR1 SGHRS and CDR2 YFSETQ. CDR3 region: CASSASVLSGRLDEQYF. Here the CDR3 DNA reads TGCGCCAGCAGCGCGTCCGTTCTTAGCGGGAGGCTCGACGAGCAGTACTTC.

This clone was counted once. The J gene is TRBJ1-1, the V gene TRBV7-6, with TRBD1 as a possible D gene (5 bases). Germline V gene lookup returns CDR1 SGHVS and CDR2 FNYEAQ. The CDR3 consists of 13 residues. Trimming stripped 2 bases from V and 8 bases from J, with 12 bases between. CDR3 sequence reads: CASSLNFRGEAFF. The CDR3 DNA reads as TGTGCCAGCAGCTTAAATTTCCGGGGCGAAGCTTTCTTT. Full variable domain (missing parts from reference TRBV7-6 and TRBJ1-1): GAGVSQSPRYKVTKRGQDVALRCDPISGHVSLYWYRQALGQGPEFLTYFNYEAQQDKSGLPNDRFSAERPEGSISTLTIQRTEQRDSAMYRCASSLNFRGEAFFGQGTRLTVV.

The chain joins TRBV10-3 to TRBJ2-3; possibly TRBD1 for D (6 bases). Deletions cut 2 bases from V and 1 base from J, with 22 bases between. The CDR3 length is 19 residues. Germline V gene data show CDR1 as ENHRY and CDR2 as SYGVKD. The CDR3 loop reads CAISEAAGLGGAGTDTQYF. As DNA, the CDR3 is TGTGCCATCAGTGAGGCTGCAGGATTAGGGGGTGCGGGCACAGATACGCAGTATTTT.

V gene TRBV19 combines with J gene TRBJ2-1; no reliable D call. V dropped 3 bases and J dropped 5 bases, with 14 bases sitting between them. Germline V gene data show CDR1 as LNHDA and CDR2 as SQIVND (reference sequence). The CDR3 sequence is 15 residues long. CDR3 in amino acids: CASSIWWDGNNEQFF. CDR3 bases: TGTGCCAGTAGTATTTGGTGGGATGGCAACAATGAGCAGTTCTTC.

This clone was seen more than once but under ten times. This chain joins TRBV2 and TRBJ2-4, with D uncertain. V was trimmed by 3 bases and J by 0 bases, leaving 12 bases between them. This CDR3 contains 16 residues. Germline V gene sequence: CDR1 SNHLY, CDR2 FYNNEI. CDR3: CASSDFGAEAKNIQYF. CDR3 nucleotide sequence: TGTGCCAGCAGTGATTTTGGTGCGGAAGCCAAAAACATTCAGTACTTC.

The chain combines TRBV5-1 with TRBJ2-2; 11 nucleotides agree with TRBD2. Germline CDR1 reads SGHRS; CDR2 reads YFSETQ. The CDR3 runs to 16 residues. After removal of 7 bases from V and 7 bases from J, the junction contained 12 bases not matched to a gene. CDR3 region: CASASLAGGGGGELFF. For the CDR3, the DNA is TGCGCCAGCGCGAGCCTAGCGGGAGGCGGAGGCGGGGAGCTGTTTTTT.

The chain is built from TRBV5-4 and TRBJ2-3; 9 positions match TRBD2. The germline gives CDR1 SGHNT, CDR2 YYREEE (reference sequence). The CDR3 loop spans 13 amino acids. J lost 1 base, V lost 10 bases, and 4 bases had no gene match. The CDR3, as DNA: TGTGCCGGTCGGACTAGCGGCACAGATACGCAGTATTTT. Amino acids: CAGRTSGTDTQYF.

J is TRBJ2-5 and V is TRBV6-6; no reliable D call. The germline V gene encodes CDR1 MNHNY and CDR2 SVGAGI (reference sequence). The CDR3 is made up of 15 amino acids. V lost 4 bases and J 2 bases, leaving 14 bases between the germline ends. For the CDR3, the DNA is TGTGCCAGCAGTTTCTTCCGGACCTTTCAAGAGACCCAGTACTTC. Its protein is CASSFFRTFQETQYF.

This chain joins TRBV5-4 and TRBJ1-1, with D possibly TRBD1 on 6 matching bases. The CDR3 has 13 amino acids. The V gene lost 1 base and the J gene lost 6 bases, with 10 bases spanning the gap. Germline V lookup: CDR1 SGHNT, CDR2 YYREEE (reference sequence). The CDR3 reads CASSLKGDAEAFF. The CDR3 DNA is TGTGCCAGCAGCTTGAAGGGGGATGCTGAAGCTTTCTTT.

This rearrangement joins TRBV6-1 to TRBJ2-5; 9 bases are a match to TRBD2. CDR1 and CDR2 (germline): MNHNS, SASEGT. V gave up 6 bases and J gave up 4 bases; unmatched junction bases: 9. The CDR3 sequence is 15 residues long. The CDR3 here is CASSLSGSDGETQYF. In DNA, the CDR3 is TGTGCCAGCAGCCTTAGCGGGAGTGATGGAGAGACCCAGTACTTC.

The V gene is TRBV6-1, the J gene TRBJ2-3; weak D call: TRBD2 (5 bases). Germline-derived CDR1 and CDR2 are MNHNS and SASEGT. This CDR3 is built from 15 residues. V was clipped by 0 bases and J by 2 bases, with 9 bases between them. The CDR3 nucleotides are TGTGCCAGCAGTGAAGCCCCGGGATCCACAGATACGCAGTATTTT. It codes for CASSEAPGSTDTQYF.

V gene TRBV5-4 combines with J gene TRBJ2-7; perhaps TRBD2 as D (6 bases). CDR1 and CDR2 from the germline V gene are SGHNT and YYREEE (reference sequence). The germline V and J ends were trimmed by 0 bases and 4 bases, with 14 bases remaining between them. The CDR3 totals 15 residues. The CDR3 here is CASSLGPSAQYEQYF. CDR3 DNA sequence: TGTGCCAGCAGCTTGGGGCCTAGCGCCCAGTACGAGCAGTACTTC.

Of note for this clone: Additional DNA sequences in this sample encode the identical CDR3. This chain connects TRBV20-1 to TRBJ2-1; D remains ambiguous. V was cut by 0 bases and J by 6 bases, with 3 bases left in between. The CDR3 totals 11 residues. Germline CDR1 and CDR2: DFQATT and SNEGSKA (reference sequence). CDR3 amino acids: CSARESNEQFF. Written as DNA, the CDR3 is TGCAGTGCTAGAGAGAGCAATGAGCAGTTCTTC.

CDR3 in amino acids: CASSPKPVNQPQHF. CDR3 nucleotides: TGTGCCAGCTCACCAAAGCCAGTAAATCAGCCCCAGCATTTT. V is TRBV18 and J is TRBJ1-5; D uncertain. V gave up 2 bases and J gave up 4 bases, with 9 bases separating them. The CDR3 runs to 14 residues. The V gene's germline CDR1 is KGHSH and CDR2 LQKENI.

This clone was counted between two and nine times. The chain is built from TRBV6-1 and TRBJ1-2, with TRBD1 identical over 7 bases. Losses at the gene ends were 7 bases for V and 5 bases for J; bases not matched to a gene: 7. Looked up from germline, CDR1 is MNHNS and CDR2 is SASEGT. There are 13 residues in the CDR3. The CDR3 region has the DNA TGTGCCAGCATCCATACAGGGGCTTATGGCTACACCTTC. Its protein product is CASIHTGAYGYTF.

V gene TRBV5-1 combines with J gene TRBJ2-3; 11 nucleotides match TRBD2. With 4 bases clipped from V and 2 bases from J, the junction kept 3 bases outside the gene matches. Germline-derived CDR1 and CDR2 are SGHRS and YFSETQ. The CDR3 totals 15 residues. The CDR3 DNA follows: TGCGCCAGCAGCAGGGGACTAGCGGACACAGATACGCAGTATTTT. Residues: CASSRGLADTDTQYF.

The V and J genes are TRBV7-8 and TRBJ2-3; 7 nucleotides match TRBD2. V lost 1 base, J lost 5 bases, and 12 bases stayed unmatched. The CDR3 runs to 17 residues. The V gene's germline CDR1 is SGHVS and CDR2 FQNEAQ. CDR3 in DNA: TGTGCCAGCAGCTTAGTCAGAGGGGCGGGAGTGCGAGATACGCAGTATTTT. Residues: CASSLVRGAGVRDTQYF.

The V gene is TRBV6-6, the J gene TRBJ1-5, with TRBD1 matching 10 bases. The CDR3 contains 16 residues. Germline V gene sequence: CDR1 MNHNY, CDR2 SVGAGI (reference sequence). The V and J ends lost 6 bases and 7 bases, in that order; junction bases with no gene match: 12. CDR3 loop: CASRPSDRGQWQPQHF. The CDR3 nucleotides read TGTGCCAGCAGGCCCTCAGACAGGGGGCAGTGGCAGCCCCAGCATTTT.

This chain connects TRBV5-6 to TRBJ2-4; the match to TRBD2 covers 11 bases. Germline lookup yields CDR1 SGHDT and CDR2 YYEEEE. This CDR3 is built from 18 residues. V shed 0 bases, J shed 2 bases, and the junction held 7 bases outside the gene matches. The CDR3 DNA reads as TGTGCCAGCAGCTTGGTTCCCCTAGCGGGAGGATCCAAAAACATTCAGTACTTC. As protein: CASSLVPLAGGSKNIQYF. The full variable domain, in which reference TRBV5-6 and TRBJ2-4 provide the parts outside the CDR3, is DAGVTQSPTHLIKTRGQQVTLRCSPKSGHDTVSWYQQALGQGPQFIFQYYEEEERQRGNFPDRFSGHQFPNYSSELNVNALLLGDSALYLCASSLVPLAGGSKNIQYFGAGTRLSVL.

The CDR3 spells CASSRDQAYEQYF. DNA for the CDR3: TGTGCCAGCAGTCGGGACCAAGCCTACGAGCAGTACTTC. V and J are TRBV28 and TRBJ2-7; possibly TRBD1 or TRBD2 for D (5 bases each). Germline CDR1 and CDR2: MDHEN and SYDVKM. The CDR3 is made up of 13 amino acids. V was cut by 5 bases and J by 2 bases, with 10 bases left in between.